The 19 T cell receptor beta chains below were found in one sample sequenced in a study of OX40 agonist ivuxolimab in advanced cancers. Sequencing was performed with immunoSEQ multiplex PCR; in TCRdb, only in-frame clones are kept and a portion is missing. The repertoire holds under 100,000 clones, with nearly 90% as singletons. This specimen consisted of CD4+ or CD8+ T cells sorted from blood, obtained in a trial of the OX40 agonist ivuxolimab. The receptors were gathered from an adult with an advanced solid tumor such as melanoma, head and neck, liver or kidney cancer.

The J gene is TRBJ1-4, the V gene TRBV7-2, with D maybe TRBD1 (5 bases). Germline assignment: CDR1 SGHTA and CDR2 FQGNSA. With 6 bases removed from V and 5 bases from J, the gap between germline ends came to 25 bases. This CDR3 comprises 18 residues. CDR3: CASSLIYRVRRGNEKLFF. The CDR3 coding sequence is TGTGCCAGCAGTCTGATTTATAGGGTCCGACGGGGGAATGAAAAACTGTTTTTT.

V is TRBV4-3 and J is TRBJ1-2; D is undetermined. Per the germline V gene, CDR1 is LGHNA and CDR2 is YSLEER. Between the trimmed V and J ends, which lost 6 bases and 1 base, there was a span of 9 bases. The CDR3 runs 13 residues. CDR3 amino acids: CASSFDVNYGYTF. The CDR3 nucleotides are TGCGCCAGCAGTTTCGACGTTAACTATGGCTACACCTTC.

The gene calls are TRBV7-2 and TRBJ1-3, with 7 bases lining up with TRBD1. CDR1 SGHTA and CDR2 FQGNSA come from the germline V gene. V was clipped by 6 bases and J by 5 bases; unmatched bases: 4. The CDR3 has 13 amino acids. The DNA for the CDR3 is TGTGCCAGCAGTCGGACAGGTCGAAACACCATATATTTT. Amino acids: CASSRTGRNTIYF.

This clone was seen once. V usage is TRBV7-8 and J usage is TRBJ1-1; TRBD1 agrees at 9 bases. The CDR3 extends over 18 amino acids. The V and J ends lost 7 bases and 4 bases, in that order; junction bases with no gene match: 19. Per germline, CDR1 SGHVS and CDR2 FQNEAQ. The CDR3 DNA follows: TGTGCCAGCACCCTCGGGGGACAGGGACTGCCTTGGGGCACTGAAGCTTTCTTT. This gives the protein CASTLGGQGLPWGTEAFF.

The gene calls are TRBV19 and TRBJ2-4; D is possibly TRBD2 (6 bases). Germline V CDR1 and CDR2: LNHDA, SQIVND (reference sequence). V shed 8 bases and J shed 8 bases, with 22 bases lying between them. CDR3 size: 15 residues. DNA for the CDR3: TGTGCCAGTCGAGCCGGGACTCTCCGCTGGGACATTCAGTACTTC. This translates into CASRAGTLRWDIQYF.

CDR3 loop: CASSLDRGTNEKLFF. DNA of the CDR3: TGCGCCAGCAGCTTGGACAGGGGAACTAATGAAAAACTGTTTTTT. J is TRBJ1-4 and V is TRBV5-1; 7 bases line up with TRBD1. Germline values: CDR1 SGHRS, CDR2 YFSETQ. The CDR3 contains 15 residues. Unmatched junction bases numbered 0, after V lost 0 bases and J lost 1 base.

V usage is TRBV6-5 and J usage is TRBJ2-7; 9 bases align to TRBD2. V was clipped by 2 bases and J by 3 bases; unmatched bases: 2. The V gene's germline CDR1 is MNHEY and CDR2 SVGAGI. The CDR3 covers 14 residues. CDR3: CASSYRSGGYEQYF. The CDR3 DNA reads TGTGCCAGCAGTTACCGTAGCGGGGGCTACGAGCAGTACTTC.

This clone appeared a few times. The V call is TRBV2, the J call TRBJ1-6; 7 nucleotides align to TRBD1. V gave up 7 bases and J gave up 8 bases; unmatched junction bases: 5. CDR1 and CDR2 (germline): SNHLY, FYNNEI. The CDR3 is made up of 13 amino acids. CDR3 DNA sequence: TGTGCCAGCACCCGGGACAGTTATTCACCCCTCCACTTT. Amino acid sequence: CASTRDSYSPLHF.

The chain employs TRBV7-2 and TRBJ2-2; D gene unclear. Germline values: CDR1 SGHTA, CDR2 FQGNSA. V was trimmed by 0 bases and J by 11 bases, leaving 4 bases between them. This CDR3 spans 11 amino acids. The CDR3 nucleotides are TGTGCCAGCAGCTTAGCCGTAGAGCTGTTTTTT. It codes for CASSLAVELFF.

The V call is TRBV11-1, the J call TRBJ1-1; no definite D call. Germline V gives CDR1 SGHAT, CDR2 FQDESV (reference sequence). The V end was cut by 0 bases, the J end by 0 bases, with 8 bases between. This CDR3 contains 15 residues. CDR3 bases: TGTGCCAGCAGCTTAGCGAGCAACTTGAACACTGAAGCTTTCTTT. Translated, it gives CASSLASNLNTEAFF.

This sequence joins TRBV10-3 and TRBJ1-2; D is possibly TRBD1 (5 bases). The CDR3 extends over 13 amino acids. Germline CDR1 reads ENHRY; CDR2 reads SYGVKD. Trimming removed 3 bases from V and 8 bases from J, with 13 bases in between. The CDR3 DNA follows: TGTGCCATCAGTGAAATTTCAGGGTCAGGCTACACCTTC. It is translated as CAISEISGSGYTF.

The rearrangement links TRBV15 to TRBJ1-1, with D uncertain. The CDR3 loop spans 11 amino acids. V was cut by 4 bases and J by 8 bases, with 8 bases left in between. Germline V CDR1 and CDR2: LNHNV, YYDKDF (reference sequence). The CDR3 DNA follows: TGTGCCACCAGCATGCGGTACGAAGCTTTCTTT. Residues: CATSMRYEAFF.

This clone was observed a single time. The chain recombines TRBV5-1 with TRBJ1-1, with D tentatively TRBD1 (5 bases). The V gene's germline CDR1 is SGHRS and CDR2 YFSETQ. CDR3 length: 15 amino acids. V lost 4 bases and J lost 4, with 17 bases in between. CDR3 nucleotide sequence: TGCGCCAGCAGCCCACGTCAGGGCAAAGGCACTGAAGCTTTCTTT. Translating it yields CASSPRQGKGTEAFF. The full variable domain, rest sourced from reference TRBV5-1 and TRBJ1-1, is KAGVTQTPRYLIKTRGQQVTLSCSPISGHRSVSWYQQTPGQGLQFLFEYFSETQRNKGNFPGRFSGRQFSNSRSEMNVSTLELGDSALYLCASSPRQGKGTEAFFGQGTRLTVV.

The V call is TRBV5-4, the J call TRBJ2-5; TRBD1 matches at 10 bases. The better agreement between TRBJ2-7 and the DNA end casts doubt on the J call. This CDR3 comprises 20 residues. Per the germline V gene, CDR1 is SGHNT and CDR2 is YYREEE (reference sequence). CDR3 sequence: CASSPKPGQGQGETTYEQYF. CDR3 coding DNA: TGTGCCAGCAGCCCTAAACCGGGACAGGGGCAAGGAGAAACAACCTACGAGCAGTACTTC.

DNA for the CDR3: TGTGCCAGCAGCCAATCCAATCGACAGTCTGGCACAGATACGCAGTATTTT. This translates into CASSQSNRQSGTDTQYF. The V call is TRBV16, the J call TRBJ2-3, with D perhaps TRBD1 (5 bases). Germline-derived CDR1 and CDR2 are KGHSY and FQNENV. The length of the CDR3 is 17 residues. Trimming cost V 0 bases and J 1 base, with 14 bases left between them.

The chain has TRBV2 and TRBJ2-2; D possibly corresponds to TRBD2 (5 bases). CDR3 length: 14 residues. V lost 6 bases to trimming and J lost 3 bases, with 11 bases between them. Germline-derived CDR1 and CDR2 are SNHLY and FYNNEI. The CDR3 DNA reads TGTGCCAGCAGCTTTTGGACTGACACCGGGGAGCTGTTTTTT. It is translated as CASSFWTDTGELFF. The full variable domain, completed using reference TRBV2 and TRBJ2-2, is EPEVTQTPSHQVTQMGQEVILRCVPISNHLYFYWYRQILGQKVEFLVSFYNNEISEKSEIFDDQFSVERPDGSNFTLKIRSTKLEDSAMYFCASSFWTDTGELFFGEGSRLTVL.

This chain uses TRBV6-6 with TRBJ1-5, with 7 bases lining up with TRBD1. The length of the CDR3 is 15 residues. Per germline, CDR1 MNHNY and CDR2 SVGAGI (reference sequence). V gave up 6 bases and J gave up 4 bases; unmatched junction bases: 9. DNA of the CDR3: TGTGCCAGCAGGCAACTGACAGGGAGAAATCAGCCCCAGCATTTT. Translation gives CASRQLTGRNQPQHF.

J is TRBJ2-2 and V is TRBV18; D call uncertain. Germline V gene lookup returns CDR1 KGHSH and CDR2 LQKENI. V lost 2 bases, J lost 8 bases, and 9 bases lay in between. The CDR3 sequence is 13 residues long. In DNA form, the CDR3 reads TGTGCCAGCTCACCAGAGACAACGGGGGAGCTGTTTTTT. Translated: CASSPETTGELFF.

This clone was picked up a small number of times. The CDR3 sequence: CASSINRGRDSPLHF. CDR3 DNA: TGTGCCAGTAGTATAAACAGGGGGCGCGATTCACCCCTCCACTTT. This sequence joins TRBV19 and TRBJ1-6; 9 bases line up with TRBD1. The CDR3 is 15 amino acids. V was clipped by 2 bases and J by 8 bases; unmatched bases: 4. The germline gives CDR1 LNHDA, CDR2 SQIVND (reference sequence).